Given below is one T cell receptor beta chain in context. This CDR3 spans 15 amino acids. The V gene end was trimmed by 8 bases and the J gene end by 7 bases; junction bases not matched to a gene: 8. Germline V lookup: CDR1 MGHRA, CDR2 YSYEKL. The data belong to a study of blood T cell repertoires in COVID-19. Libraries were prepared by immunoSEQ multiplex PCR; TCRdb keeps only in-frame clonotypes and omits some of them. The repertoire consists of about 100,000 clones, with roughly 85% occurring once and the leading ten covering around 29%. This TCR was recovered from a man between 65 and 85 years old with active or convalescent COVID-19. Sequencing was carried out using peripheral blood. V gene TRBV4-1 combines with J gene TRBJ2-3; TRBD2 aligns across 14 bases. CDR3 DNA: TGCGCCAGCTCGGGACTAGCGGGAGTGTCGAATACGCAGTATTTT. Amino acids: CASSGLAGVSNTQYF.